Listed below are T cell receptor beta chains from one sample, sequenced in a study of metastatic and nonmetastatic thyroid tumors. TCRdb re-called clones via MiXCR from the PCR reads. The table lists more than 20,000 clones, around a fifth of them singletons. Sequenced input: tumor tissue. The receptor source for this set is a female donor with papillary thyroid cancer or a benign thyroid nodule (not recorded which). Some clones in this sample may be carry-over from other donors' samples. Both conserved end residues are part of each CDR3. The D gene is left open where the match is weak. Some rows have no size entry. The others give once, few or many, or a class for an expanded clone.

v_call,d_call,clone_size,cdr3_length,j_call,cdr3_nt,cdr3_aa
TRBV2,-,many,14,TRBJ1-3,TGTGCCAGCAGTGCACAGAGCTCTGGAAACACCATATATTTT,CASSAQSSGNTIYF
TRBV12-3/TRBV12-4,TRBD1,few,14,TRBJ1-2,TGTGCCAGCAGCCAGCGCCGGGACAGCTATGGCTACACCTTC,CASSQRRDSYGYTF
TRBV19,-,few,15,TRBJ2-6,TGTGCCAGTAGTATATTTGGGAGACAGGCCAACGTCCTGACTTTC,CASSIFGRQANVLTF
TRBV5-1,-,-,13,TRBJ1-4,TGCGCCAGCAGCTTGGAGGGGACAGAAAAACTGTTTTTT,CASSLEGTEKLFF
TRBV14,-,-,14,TRBJ1-4,TGTGCCAGCAGCCAAGCTGGTGTCGATGAAAAACTGTTTTTT,CASSQAGVDEKLFF
TRBV5-4,TRBD1,many,15,TRBJ2-1,TGTGCCAGCAGCTCCGGACAGGGATGGGTCAATGAGCAGTTCTTC,CASSSGQGWVNEQFF
TRBV19,-,few,14,TRBJ1-5,TGTGCCAGTAGTGGTCCCACGGACACTCAGCCCCAGCATTTT,CASSGPTDTQPQHF
TRBV30,-,-,13,TRBJ1-1,TGTGCCTGGAGTGTCGCCGATCGGAGTGAAGCTTTCTTT,CAWSVADRSEAFF
TRBV20-1,TRBD1,once,13,TRBJ2-7,TGCAGTGCTAGGAGGGGGCGAGGATACGAGCAGTACTTC,CSARRGRGYEQYF
TRBV11-2,TRBD2,once,16,TRBJ2-7,TGTGCCAGCAGCTCGGGACTAGCGGGGGGATACTACGAGCAGTACTTC,CASSSGLAGGYYEQYF
TRBV25-1,TRBD1,few,15,TRBJ2-7,TGTGCCAGCAGCCTACCTGGGACAGGGGACTACGAGCAGTACTTC,CASSLPGTGDYEQYF
TRBV7-2,-,many,13,TRBJ1-2,TGTGCCAGCAGCTTGTTCGGCGTGGGAGGCTACACCTTC,CASSLFGVGGYTF
TRBV28,-,many,15,TRBJ2-3,TGTGCCAGCAGCCTACCGACAGCTCTCACAGATACGCAGTATTTT,CASSLPTALTDTQYF
TRBV5-6,TRBD1,medium-sized,16,TRBJ2-1,TGTGCCAGCAGACAAAATAACGGACAGGGGAACAATGAGCAGTTCTTC,CASRQNNGQGNNEQFF
TRBV5-1,-,-,15,TRBJ1-6,TGCGCCAGCAGCTTGGCTGGGGCGACCAATTCACCCCTCCACTTT,CASSLAGATNSPLHF
TRBV4-3,TRBD2,-,14,TRBJ2-1,TGCGCCAGCAGCTTCCGGGAGGGCCTGGATGATCAGTTCTTC,CASSFREGLDDQFF
TRBV7-6,TRBD2,many,15,TRBJ2-1,TGTGCCAGCAGCTTAGAGGCGGGAGGGAGGAATGAGCAGTTCTTC,CASSLEAGGRNEQFF
TRBV11-2,-,many,15,TRBJ2-2,TGTGCCAGCAGCTTATCTGGGTGGAACACCGGGGAGCTGTTTTTT,CASSLSGWNTGELFF
TRBV28,TRBD2,medium-sized,15,TRBJ2-7,TGTGCCAGCAGTTTAAGTGGCGGGAGGTCCTACGAGCAGTACTTC,CASSLSGGRSYEQYF
TRBV28,-,few,12,TRBJ2-3,TGTGCCAGCAGCCCACTCTCAGATACGCAGTATTTT,CASSPLSDTQYF
TRBV12-3/TRBV12-4,TRBD1,-,13,TRBJ1-4,TGTGCCAGCAGTTTGGGACAGGGTGAAAAACTGTTTTTT,CASSLGQGEKLFF
TRBV14,TRBD2,-,17,TRBJ2-3,TGTGCCAGCAGCCCCGACGCGGCGGGAGCTAGCACAGATACGCAGTATTTT,CASSPDAAGASTDTQYF
TRBV10-3,TRBD1,many,16,TRBJ1-4,TGTGCCATCAGTCCCGGGACAGGGCCTAGGGATGAAAAACTGTTTTTT,CAISPGTGPRDEKLFF
TRBV7-9,TRBD1,-,14,TRBJ1-1,TGTGCCAGCAGTAGGGGGCAGCAACACACTGAAGCTTTCTTT,CASSRGQQHTEAFF
TRBV6-4,TRBD1,-,19,TRBJ1-2,TGTGCCAGCAGTCTCGTCCGGGACAGAGTCGCAGTGGGACCCGGTGGCTACACCTTC,CASSLVRDRVAVGPGGYTF
TRBV25-1,TRBD1,medium-sized,12,TRBJ1-1,TGTGCCAGCAGTGCCAACAGGGGTCACACTTTCTTT,CASSANRGHTFF
TRBV11-2,-,few,14,TRBJ2-7,TGTGCCAGCAGCTCCGACGGGGGAACCTACGAGCAGTACTTC,CASSSDGGTYEQYF
TRBV12-3/TRBV12-4,-,-,15,TRBJ2-5,TGTGCCAGCAGTTTAGCGCTAGGGACTCAAGAGACCCAGTACTTC,CASSLALGTQETQYF
TRBV7-2,TRBD1,-,14,TRBJ2-7,TGTGCCAGCAGCGTCCCGGGACAGCCCTACGAGCAGTACTTC,CASSVPGQPYEQYF
TRBV6-4,TRBD2,few,15,TRBJ2-1,TGTGCCAGCAGTGACTCGGCTAGCGGGATCTATGAGCAGTTCTTC,CASSDSASGIYEQFF
TRBV18,-,many,16,TRBJ2-7,TGTGCCAGCTCACTAACAGCGGCCTTGAGCTCCTACGAGCAGTACTTC,CASSLTAALSSYEQYF
TRBV18,-,-,16,TRBJ2-1,TGTGCCAGCTCCCGCGGGGGGACAGGGAGGTACAATGAGCAGTTCTTC,CASSRGGTGRYNEQFF
TRBV7-9,-,-,15,TRBJ2-2,TGTGCCAGCAGCAATGGACTTTCGAACACCGGGGAGCTGTTTTTT,CASSNGLSNTGELFF
TRBV11-1,-,many,14,TRBJ2-7,TGTGCCAGCAGCTTCTCCAGGGCTTCCAACGAGCAGTACTTC,CASSFSRASNEQYF
TRBV6-2/TRBV6-3,TRBD2,large,15,TRBJ2-1,TGTGCCAGCAGTTTGATGGGGACTAGCGGCAATGAGCAGTTCTTC,CASSLMGTSGNEQFF
TRBV29-1,-,many,13,TRBJ1-5,TGCAGCGTCCGAGGTAATAACGATCAGCCCCAGCATTTT,CSVRGNNDQPQHF
TRBV27,TRBD2,many,17,TRBJ2-1,TGTGCCAGCAGTTTAATACTAGCGGGAGGGCCGGGTAATGAGCAGTTCTTC,CASSLILAGGPGNEQFF
TRBV20-1,-,once,12,TRBJ2-1,TGCAGTGGACACAGCTCCTACAATGAGCAGTTCTTC,CSGHSSYNEQFF
TRBV4-2,-,-,15,TRBJ2-7,TGTGCCAGCAGCCAAGAATGGACTGCGATCTACGAGCAGTACTTC,CASSQEWTAIYEQYF
TRBV7-9,-,-,14,TRBJ2-7,TGTGCCAGCACCTCGAGCGCGTTTTCCTACGAGCAGTACTTC,CASTSSAFSYEQYF
TRBV4-2,-,many,13,TRBJ1-5,TGTGCCAGCAGCCAAATGCCTGGGCAGCCCCAGCATTTT,CASSQMPGQPQHF
TRBV24-1,TRBD1,few,14,TRBJ2-1,TGTGCCACCAGTGGCCGGACAGGACTCAATGAGCAGTTCTTC,CATSGRTGLNEQFF
TRBV7-2,-,few,13,TRBJ2-1,TGTGCCAGCAGCTCCAGCAGTTCTCGTGAGCAGTTCTTC,CASSSSSSREQFF
TRBV7-2,-,few,14,TRBJ1-6,TGTGCCAGCAGCTTAAGGGACGGGAATTCACCCCTCCACTTT,CASSLRDGNSPLHF
TRBV7-2,TRBD1,-,16,TRBJ1-4,TGTGCCAGCAGCTTAGGGACCGGGACAGGGTCCGAAAAACTGTTTTTT,CASSLGTGTGSEKLFF
TRBV6-1,TRBD2,many,14,TRBJ2-5,TGTGCCAGCAGCCCTATAGCGGGGACTAGGACCCAGTACTTC,CASSPIAGTRTQYF
TRBV5-1,-,-,14,TRBJ2-7,TGCGCCAGCAGCCCATACAGGGCATCGGACGAGCAGTACTTC,CASSPYRASDEQYF
TRBV6-1,-,medium-sized,14,TRBJ1-2,TGTGCCAGCAGTGCACGGTGGGGGGGATGGGGCTACACCTTC,CASSARWGGWGYTF
TRBV11-1,TRBD2,many,16,TRBJ2-5,TGTGCCAGCAGCTTCGGGACTAGCGCACCAAAGGAGACCCAGTACTTC,CASSFGTSAPKETQYF
TRBV20-1,TRBD1,many,13,TRBJ1-1,TGCAGTGCTAGCATAGGGACAGGGCGCGAAGCTTTCTTT,CSASIGTGREAFF
TRBV28,-,few,14,TRBJ1-5,TGTGCCAGCGGCCTGGACGTCGGGGGCCAGCCCCAGCATTTT,CASGLDVGGQPQHF
TRBV4-3,-,medium-sized,12,TRBJ1-1,TGCGCCAGCAGCCAAGAGGAAGGGACAGCTTTCTTT,CASSQEEGTAFF